The TCR beta chain under discussion was sequenced for a study of CD8+CD57+ T cells in acquired aplastic anemia. Comment on this clonotype: The conserved final phenylalanine or tryptophan is absent from the CDR3, which likely points to a read error. The DNA is omitted, as the CDR3 cannot be located on it reliably, and the CDR3 follows TCRdb's listing.

Germline CDR1 reads SGHTA; CDR2 reads FQGNSA. The CDR3 spans 8 amino acids, including both terminal residues. TCR beta VDJ combinations and CDR3 sequences were profiled from genomic DNA. TCRdb passed the reads through MiXCR, listing each CDR3 protein once. This sample has a few hundred thousand distinct CDR3 sequences, with over 60% found just once. The sample taken for sequencing was sorted CD4+, CD8+, or CD8+CD57+ T cells (not recorded which) from PBMCs. The rearrangement uses TRBV7-2 and TRBJ2-7; the DNA was not compared with TRBD2, the D call given in the table. This receptor was identified in a human donor in good health. CDR3 sequence: CASSKLAG.